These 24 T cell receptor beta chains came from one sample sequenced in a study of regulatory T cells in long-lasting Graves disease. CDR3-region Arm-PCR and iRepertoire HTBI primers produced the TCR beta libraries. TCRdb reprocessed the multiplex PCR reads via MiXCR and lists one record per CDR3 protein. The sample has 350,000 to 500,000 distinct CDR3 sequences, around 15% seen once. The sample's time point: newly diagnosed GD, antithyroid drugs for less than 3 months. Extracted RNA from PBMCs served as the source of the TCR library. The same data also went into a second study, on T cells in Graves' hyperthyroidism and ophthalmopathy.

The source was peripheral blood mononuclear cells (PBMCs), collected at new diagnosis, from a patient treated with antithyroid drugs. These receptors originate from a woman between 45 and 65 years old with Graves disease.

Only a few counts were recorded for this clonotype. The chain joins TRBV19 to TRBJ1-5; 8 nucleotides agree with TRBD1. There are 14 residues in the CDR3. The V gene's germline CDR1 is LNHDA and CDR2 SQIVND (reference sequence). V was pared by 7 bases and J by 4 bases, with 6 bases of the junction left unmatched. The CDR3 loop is CASIWTGPNQPQHF. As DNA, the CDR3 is TGTGCCAGTATCTGGACAGGGCCTAATCAGCCCCAGCATTTT.

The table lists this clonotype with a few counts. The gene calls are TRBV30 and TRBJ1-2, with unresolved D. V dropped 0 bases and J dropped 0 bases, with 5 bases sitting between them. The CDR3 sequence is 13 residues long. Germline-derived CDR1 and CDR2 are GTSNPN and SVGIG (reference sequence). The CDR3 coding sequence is TGTGCCTGGAGTGTGCCTTCTAACTATGGCTACACCTTC. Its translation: CAWSVPSNYGYTF.

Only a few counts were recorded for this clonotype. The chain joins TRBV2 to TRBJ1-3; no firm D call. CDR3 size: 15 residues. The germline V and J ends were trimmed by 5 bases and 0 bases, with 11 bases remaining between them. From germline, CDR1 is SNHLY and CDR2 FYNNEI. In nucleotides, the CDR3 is TGTGCCAGCAGTACCTTGGAGGGCTCTGGAAACACCATATATTTT. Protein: CASSTLEGSGNTIYF. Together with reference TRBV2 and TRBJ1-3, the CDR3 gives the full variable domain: EPEVTQTPSHQVTQMGQEVILRCVPISNHLYFYWYRQILGQKVEFLVSFYNNEISEKSEIFDDQFSVERPDGSNFTLKIRSTKLEDSAMYFCASSTLEGSGNTIYFGEGSWLTVV.

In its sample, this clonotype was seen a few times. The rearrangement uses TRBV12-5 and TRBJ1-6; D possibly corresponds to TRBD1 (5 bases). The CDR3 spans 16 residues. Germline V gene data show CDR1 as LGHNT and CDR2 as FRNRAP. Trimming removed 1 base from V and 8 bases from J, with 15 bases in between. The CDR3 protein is CASGLDAGGLDSPLHF. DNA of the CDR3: TGTGCTAGTGGTTTGGATGCGGGGGGATTGGATTCACCCCTCCACTTT.

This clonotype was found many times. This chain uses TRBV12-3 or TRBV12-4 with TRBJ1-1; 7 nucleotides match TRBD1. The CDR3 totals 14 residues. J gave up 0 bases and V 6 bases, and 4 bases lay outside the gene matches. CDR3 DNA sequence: TGTGCCAGCAGGGATGGACAGGTGAACACTGAAGCTTTCTTT. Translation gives CASRDGQVNTEAFF.

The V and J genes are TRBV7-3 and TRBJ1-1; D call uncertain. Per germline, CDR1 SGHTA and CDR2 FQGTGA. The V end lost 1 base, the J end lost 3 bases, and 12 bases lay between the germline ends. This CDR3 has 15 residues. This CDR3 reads CASSLMGSQDTEAFF. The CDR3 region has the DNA TGTGCCAGCAGCTTAATGGGGTCTCAAGACACTGAAGCTTTCTTT.

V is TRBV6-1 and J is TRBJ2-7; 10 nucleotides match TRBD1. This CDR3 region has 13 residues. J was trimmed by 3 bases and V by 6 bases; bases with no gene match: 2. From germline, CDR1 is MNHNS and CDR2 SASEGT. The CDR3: CASRWTGGYEQYF. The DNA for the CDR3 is TGTGCCAGCAGGTGGACAGGGGGCTACGAGCAGTACTTC.

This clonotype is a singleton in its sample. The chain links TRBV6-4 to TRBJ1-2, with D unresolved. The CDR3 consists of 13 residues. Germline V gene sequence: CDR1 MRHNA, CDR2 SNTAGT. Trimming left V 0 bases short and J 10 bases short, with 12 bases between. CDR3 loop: CASSDSSGQLYTF. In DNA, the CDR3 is TGTGCCAGCAGTGACTCCAGCGGGCAGCTCTACACCTTC.

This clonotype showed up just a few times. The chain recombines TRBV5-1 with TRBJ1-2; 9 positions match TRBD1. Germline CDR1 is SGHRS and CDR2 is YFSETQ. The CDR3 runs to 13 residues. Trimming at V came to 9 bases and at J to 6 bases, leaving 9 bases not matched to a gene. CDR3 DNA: TGCGCCACCGGACAGGGGACAGGAGATGGCTACACCTTC. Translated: CATGQGTGDGYTF. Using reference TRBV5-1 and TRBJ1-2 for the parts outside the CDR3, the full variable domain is KAGVTQTPRYLIKTRGQQVTLSCSPISGHRSVSWYQQTPGQGLQFLFEYFSETQRNKGNFPGRFSGRQFSNSRSEMNVSTLELGDSALYLCATGQGTGDGYTFGSGTRLTVV.

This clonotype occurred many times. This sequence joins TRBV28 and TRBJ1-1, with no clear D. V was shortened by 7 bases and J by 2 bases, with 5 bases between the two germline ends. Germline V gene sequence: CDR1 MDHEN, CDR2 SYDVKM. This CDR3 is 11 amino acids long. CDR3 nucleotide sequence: TGTGCCAGCACCTCCAACACTGAAGCTTTCTTT. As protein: CASTSNTEAFF.

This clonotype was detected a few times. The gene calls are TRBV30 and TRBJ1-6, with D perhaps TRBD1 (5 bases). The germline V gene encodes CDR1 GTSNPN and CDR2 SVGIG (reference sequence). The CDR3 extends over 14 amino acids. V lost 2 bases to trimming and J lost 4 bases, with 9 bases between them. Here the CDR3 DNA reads TGTGCCTGGAGTCTGACAGCTTATAATTCACCCCTCCACTTT. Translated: CAWSLTAYNSPLHF.

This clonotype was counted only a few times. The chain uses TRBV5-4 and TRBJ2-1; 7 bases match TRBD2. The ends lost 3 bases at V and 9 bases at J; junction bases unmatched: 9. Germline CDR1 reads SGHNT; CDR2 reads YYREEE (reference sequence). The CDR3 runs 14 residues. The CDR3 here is CASSSSGKGFEQFF. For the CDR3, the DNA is TGTGCCAGCAGCTCAAGCGGGAAAGGCTTTGAGCAGTTCTTC.

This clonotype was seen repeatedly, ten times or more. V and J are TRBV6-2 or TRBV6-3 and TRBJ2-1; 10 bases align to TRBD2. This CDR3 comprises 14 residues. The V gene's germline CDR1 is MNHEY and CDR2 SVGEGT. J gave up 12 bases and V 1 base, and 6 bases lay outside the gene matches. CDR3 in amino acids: CASSYWGTSEMQFF. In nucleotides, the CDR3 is TGTGCCAGCAGTTACTGGGGGACTAGCGAGATGCAGTTCTTC.

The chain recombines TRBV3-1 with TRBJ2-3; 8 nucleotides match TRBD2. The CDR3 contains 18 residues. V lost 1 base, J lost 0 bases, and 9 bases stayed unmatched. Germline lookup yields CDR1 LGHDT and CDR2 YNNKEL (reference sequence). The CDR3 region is CASSQVALAGPSTDTQYF. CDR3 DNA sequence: TGTGCCAGCAGCCAAGTAGCTCTAGCGGGCCCTAGCACAGATACGCAGTATTTT.

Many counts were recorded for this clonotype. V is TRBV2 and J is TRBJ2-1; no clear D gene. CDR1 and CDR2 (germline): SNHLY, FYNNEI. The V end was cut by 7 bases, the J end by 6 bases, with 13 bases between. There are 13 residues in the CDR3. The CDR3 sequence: CASTVSRSNEQFF. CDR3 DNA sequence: TGTGCCAGCACGGTATCCCGCTCCAATGAGCAGTTCTTC.

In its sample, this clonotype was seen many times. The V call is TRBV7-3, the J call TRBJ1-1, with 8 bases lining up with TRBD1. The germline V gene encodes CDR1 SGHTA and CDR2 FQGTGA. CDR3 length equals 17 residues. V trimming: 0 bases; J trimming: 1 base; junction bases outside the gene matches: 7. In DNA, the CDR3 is TGTGCCAGCAGCTTAACCCGACAGGGGATGCAGAACACTGAAGCTTTCTTT. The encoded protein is CASSLTRQGMQNTEAFF.

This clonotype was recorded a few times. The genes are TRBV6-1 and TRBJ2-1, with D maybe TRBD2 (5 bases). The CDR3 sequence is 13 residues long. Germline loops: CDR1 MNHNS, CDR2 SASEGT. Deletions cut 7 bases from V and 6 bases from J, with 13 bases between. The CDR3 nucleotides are TGTGCCAGCACCAACGGGGTGAGCAATGAGCAGTTCTTC. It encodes CASTNGVSNEQFF.

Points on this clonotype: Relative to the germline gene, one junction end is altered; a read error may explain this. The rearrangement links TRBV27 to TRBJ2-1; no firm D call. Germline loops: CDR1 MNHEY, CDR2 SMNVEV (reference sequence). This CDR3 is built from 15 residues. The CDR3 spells CASIKTPRGVNEQLF. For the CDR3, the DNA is TGTGCCAGCATAAAAACGCCCCGCGGAGTCAATGAGCAGCTCTTC.

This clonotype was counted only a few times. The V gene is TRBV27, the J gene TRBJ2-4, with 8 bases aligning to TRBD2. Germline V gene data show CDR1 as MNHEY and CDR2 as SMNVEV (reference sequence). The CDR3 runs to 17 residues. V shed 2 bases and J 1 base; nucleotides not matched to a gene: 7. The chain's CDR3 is CASSLGGGGWAKNIQYF. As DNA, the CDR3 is TGTGCCAGCAGTTTAGGAGGCGGGGGGTGGGCCAAAAACATTCAGTACTTC.

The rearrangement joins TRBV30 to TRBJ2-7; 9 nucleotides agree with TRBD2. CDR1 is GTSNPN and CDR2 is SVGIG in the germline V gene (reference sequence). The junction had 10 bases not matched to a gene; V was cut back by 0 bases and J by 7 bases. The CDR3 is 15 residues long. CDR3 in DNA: TGTGCCTGGAGTGTGAAAATAGCGGGAGCTTGGGAGCAGTACTTC. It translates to CAWSVKIAGAWEQYF.

This CDR3 reads CASSARLAGVHEQFF. Written as DNA, the CDR3 is TGTGCCAGCAGTGCCCGACTAGCGGGAGTTCATGAGCAGTTCTTC. The J gene is TRBJ2-1, the V gene TRBV6-1; 12 bases are a match to TRBD2. CDR1 MNHNS and CDR2 SASEGT come from the germline V gene. J was trimmed by 8 bases and V by 4 bases; bases with no gene match: 6. The CDR3 has 15 residues.

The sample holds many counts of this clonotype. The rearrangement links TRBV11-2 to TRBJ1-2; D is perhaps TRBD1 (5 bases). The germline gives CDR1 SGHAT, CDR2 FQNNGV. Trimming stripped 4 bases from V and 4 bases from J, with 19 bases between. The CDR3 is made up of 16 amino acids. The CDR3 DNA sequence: TGTGCCAGCAGCTCGGGAGGACGACAGAAACCCTATGGCTACACCTTC. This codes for CASSSGGRQKPYGYTF.

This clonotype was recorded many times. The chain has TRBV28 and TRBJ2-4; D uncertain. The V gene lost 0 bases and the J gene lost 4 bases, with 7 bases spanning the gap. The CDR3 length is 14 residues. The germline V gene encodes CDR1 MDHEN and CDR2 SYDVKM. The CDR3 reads CASSLWVWKNIQYF. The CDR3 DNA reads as TGTGCCAGCAGTTTATGGGTCTGGAAAAACATTCAGTACTTC.

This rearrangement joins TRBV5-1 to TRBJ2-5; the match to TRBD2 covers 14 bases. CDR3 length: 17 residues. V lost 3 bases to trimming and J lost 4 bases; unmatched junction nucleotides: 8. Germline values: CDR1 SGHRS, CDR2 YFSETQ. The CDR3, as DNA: TGCGCCAGCAGCTCAGGACTAGCGGGAGGCAGGAGAGAGACCCAGTACTTC. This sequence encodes CASSSGLAGGRRETQYF. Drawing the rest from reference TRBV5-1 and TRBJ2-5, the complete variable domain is KAGVTQTPRYLIKTRGQQVTLSCSPISGHRSVSWYQQTPGQGLQFLFEYFSETQRNKGNFPGRFSGRQFSNSRSEMNVSTLELGDSALYLCASSSGLAGGRRETQYFGPGTRLLVL.